This TCR beta chain was sequenced in a study of identical twins. This clonotype was seen ten or more times. Its target is not known. Template switching, a step in the protocol, added a universal primer site, and cDNA carried unique molecular identifiers. MiXCR, applied by TCRdb to the 5' RACE reads, yields one record per CDR3 protein. The sample shows around 250,000 distinct CDR3 sequences, roughly 7% of them seen only once. Broader study findings: Fewer insertions were carried by abundant cord blood beta clonotypes, but none was seen in memory repertoires. Model-predicted out-of-frame TCR alpha sharing fell below observed values in monozygotic twins.

The CDR3 has 14 amino acids. V lost 6 bases, J lost 7 bases, and 13 bases lay in between. These data also featured in a second study, about yellow fever vaccine responses in identical twins.

This receptor was obtained from a woman aged 18-29 years in good health. This chain connects TRBV12-3 or TRBV12-4 to TRBJ1-6, with a tentative D call TRBD1 (6 bases). Sequencing input: memory (CD45RO+) T cells sorted from blood. CDR3 sequence: CASSPGGGNSPLHF. CDR3 bases: TGTGCCAGCAGCCCCGGAGGGGGAAATTCACCCCTCCACTTT.